Reported below is one T cell receptor (beta chain). This clone's antigen is unknown. Per-base qualities were not stored, and no clone one base away is much larger. The time point label here, explained by the study, means: pre-treatment baseline. Blood was sampled before treatment (T0) and at week 3 (W3), after the first cycle of checkpoint blockade. Except for two patients with rapid clinical progression, response was assessed 12 weeks after the first infusion by RECIST 1.1; disease control meant complete response, partial response or stable disease. Patients with prior systemic cancer treatment, concomitant immunosuppressant therapy or synchronous other active malignancies were excluded. In six patients, three progressing and three with disease control, sorted CD8+ memory and naive T cell subsets were sequenced at T0 and W3. Lymphoprep and SepMate tubes were used to isolate PBMC from blood, and red cell lysis was then performed. QIAamp DNA Blood Mini kits were used to extract DNA from PBMC and sorted T cell subsets. CD8+ T cell subsets were sorted live on a FACSAria III cytometer and then frozen prior to DNA extraction. For flow cytometry, fresh PBMC were kept at 4 degrees C in PBS with around 2% fetal bovine serum and analyzed within 25 hours.

This entry comes from a study of blood T cell dynamics during melanoma immunotherapy (dated by TCRdb to 2018 to 2020). A note on the overall study: The patients had metastatic melanoma and were given first-line pembrolizumab or nivolumab plus ipilimumab as standard of care in the United Kingdom. A training cohort was formed from consecutive patients, and a further independent group of patients from the same centre was pooled into an external validation set. To identify early correlates of response, the study profiled peripheral T cell receptor repertoires in patients with metastatic melanoma before and after one cycle of checkpoint inhibitor therapy.

All DNA extracted from each sorted CD8+ T cell subset was loaded into the assay. TCR beta CDR3 sequences were amplified from genomic DNA using the immunoSEQ TCRb Assay kit according to manufacturer instructions. The KAPA Library Quantification Kit for Illumina platforms was used to quantify pooled libraries by qPCR. Pooled libraries were clustered at about 0.55-1.1 pM and sequenced on an Illumina NextSeq 500. The published analysis was carried out like this. Analysis of the TCR data relied on immunoSEQ ANALYZER and the R LymphoSeq package. A rearrangement efficiency score was calculated as productive divided by the sum of productive and non-productive CDR3 sequences. Clonality was assessed using the Gini coefficient and diversity using the Renyi index at alpha=1, with pairwise comparisons between timepoints within each patient. In LymphoSeq, clonal relatedness was computed using an edit distance of 3, and repertoire similarity was computed using the Bhattacharyya coefficient. Linear discriminant analysis on week-3 changes in clonality and diversity was built with the R MASS and caret packages to classify response. Drawn from immuneACCESS, this table holds only the in-frame rearrangements with V and J called that TCRdb kept. Clones are partly lost; checked studies trace under half to an unresolved V gene and leave the rest unexplained. The V and J calls and clone size are taken from that table; D and trimming were inferred from the DNA. For this sample the table gives some 13,000 clones, of which 92% were detected only once. The ten largest account for approximately 0.2% of the sample.

From cysteine to phenylalanine, the CDR3 is 13 amino acids long. This entry keeps only the CDR3 DNA: 39 bases, framed from base 1. V is trimmed back by 5 bases and J by 7 bases, and the junction contains 4 bases that no gene match accounts for. From the germline V gene (reference sequence), CDR1 is LNHDA and CDR2 is SQIVND. General study outcomes and caveats: The relatively small sample size was recognized as a factor that could limit how well the results generalize. The study was unable to establish whether the T cell clones driving the repertoire changes were melanoma-specific or instead reflected general immune activation. Of the sorted CD8+ subsets, TIE cells had both the highest clonality and the greatest similarity to cfDNA CDR3 sequences, which suggests active turnover converging on dominant clones.

The TCR comes from a human donor with melanoma. The starting material was effector memory CD8+ T cells from blood, obtained from a patient treated with checkpoint blockade. Here the chain combines TRBV19 and TRBJ2-7; a stretch of 11 junction bases matches TRBD2. The DNA sequence is given as TGTGCCAGTAGTCCGGGACTAGCGGTTGAGCAGTACTTC. It codes for CASSPGLAVEQYF.